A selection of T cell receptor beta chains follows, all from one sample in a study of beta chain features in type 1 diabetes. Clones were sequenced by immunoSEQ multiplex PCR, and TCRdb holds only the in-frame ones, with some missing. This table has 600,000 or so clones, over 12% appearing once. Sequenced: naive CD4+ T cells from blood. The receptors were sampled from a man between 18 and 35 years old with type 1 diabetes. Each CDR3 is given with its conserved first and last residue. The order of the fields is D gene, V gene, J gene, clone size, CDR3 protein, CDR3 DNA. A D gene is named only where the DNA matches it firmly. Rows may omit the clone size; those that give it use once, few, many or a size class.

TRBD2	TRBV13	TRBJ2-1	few	CASSPGLAGGNEQFF	TGTGCCAGCAGCCCCGGGCTAGCGGGGGGGAATGAGCAGTTCTTC
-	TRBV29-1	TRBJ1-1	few	CSVAMDGNTEAFF	TGCAGCGTTGCTATGGACGGGAACACTGAAGCTTTCTTT
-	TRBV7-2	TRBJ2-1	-	CASSLSTGRNNEQFF	TGTGCCAGCAGCTTAAGTACAGGGCGGAACAATGAGCAGTTCTTC
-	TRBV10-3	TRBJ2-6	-	CAISDRVAGANVLTF	TGTGCCATCAGTGACAGGGTAGCTGGGGCCAACGTCCTGACTTTC
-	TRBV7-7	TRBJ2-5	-	CASSPNTIQETQYF	TGTGCTAGCAGCCCTAACACCATTCAAGAGACCCAGTACTTC
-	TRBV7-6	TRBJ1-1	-	CASSSVLNTEAFF	TGTGCCAGCAGCTCCGTATTGAACACTGAAGCTTTCTTT
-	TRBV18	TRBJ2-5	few	CASSLRTSLETQYF	TGTGCCAGCTCACTACGCACTTCGCTGGAGACCCAGTACTTC
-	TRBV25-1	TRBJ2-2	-	CASTLATNTGELFF	TGTGCCAGCACGCTAGCGACGAACACCGGGGAGCTGTTTTTT
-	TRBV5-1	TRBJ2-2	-	CASSSPGGTGELFF	TGCGCCAGCAGCTCACCCGGCGGCACCGGGGAGCTGTTTTTT
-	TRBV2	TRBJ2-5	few	CASSVLETQYF	TGTGCCAGCAGTGTATTGGAGACCCAGTACTTC
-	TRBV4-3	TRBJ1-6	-	CASSQDWTPGGNADSPLHF	TGCGCCAGCAGCCAAGATTGGACACCCGGGGGTAATGCTGATTCACCCCTCCACTTT
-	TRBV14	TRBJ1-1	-	CASSQDQAGMRAFF	TGTGCCAGCAGCCAAGATCAGGCGGGGATGAGAGCTTTCTTT
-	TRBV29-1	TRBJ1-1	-	CSAPSAANAFF	TGCAGCGCTCCCAGCGCCGCGAATGCTTTCTTT
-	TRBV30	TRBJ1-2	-	CASPRGGDNYGYTF	TGTGCCTCCCCGCGGGGGGGGGATAACTATGGCTACACCTTC
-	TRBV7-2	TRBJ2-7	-	CASSLFGYGVFGVEQYF	TGTGCCAGCAGCTTGTTCGGGTACGGCGTCTTCGGCGTCGAGCAGTACTTC
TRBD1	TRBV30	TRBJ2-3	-	CAWTTGGTDTQYF	TGTGCCTGGACGACAGGGGGAACAGATACGCAGTATTTT
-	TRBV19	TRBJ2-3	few	CATSPGHAQYF	TGTGCCACCTCCCCGGGGCACGCGCAGTATTTT
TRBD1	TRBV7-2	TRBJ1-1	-	CASGGQGMNTEAFF	TGTGCCAGCGGGGGACAGGGCATGAACACTGAAGCTTTCTTT
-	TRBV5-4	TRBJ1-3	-	CASSLLGFTGNTIYF	TGTGCCAGCAGCTTGCTGGGGTTCACTGGAAACACCATATATTTT
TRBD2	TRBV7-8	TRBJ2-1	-	CASSLRQAGGEQFF	TGTGCCAGCAGCTTACGACAGGCGGGGGGTGAGCAGTTCTTC
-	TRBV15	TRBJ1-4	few	CATSRGAGAREKLFF	TGTGCCACCAGCAGAGGGGCGGGGGCCCGTGAAAAACTGTTTTTT
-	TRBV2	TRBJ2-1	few	CASGLYNEQFF	TGTGCCAGCGGCCTATACAATGAGCAGTTCTTC
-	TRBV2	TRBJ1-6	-	CASSERVNNSPLHF	TGTGCCAGCAGTGAGCGTGTGAATAATTCACCCCTCCACTTT
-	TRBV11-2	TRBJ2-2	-	CASSLDMNTGELFF	TGTGCCAGCAGCCTGGATATGAATACTGGGGAGCTGTTTTTT
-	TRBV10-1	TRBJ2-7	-	CASSESKDSGYEQYF	TGCGCCAGCAGTGAGTCGAAGGACAGTGGATACGAGCAGTACTTC
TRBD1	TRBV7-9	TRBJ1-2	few	CASSFPQGTGYYGYTF	TGTGCCAGCAGCTTCCCCCAGGGGACAGGCTACTATGGCTACACCTTC
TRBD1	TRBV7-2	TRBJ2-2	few	CASSSDRGDGELFF	TGTGCCAGCAGTTCAGACAGGGGTGACGGGGAGCTGTTTTTT
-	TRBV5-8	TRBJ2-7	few	CASSPVRTLGDEQYF	TGTGCCAGCAGTCCTGTCAGGACGCTAGGGGACGAGCAGTACTTC
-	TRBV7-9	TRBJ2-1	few	CASSDQTGPRSFF	TGTGCCAGCAGCGATCAGACCGGACCCCGGTCGTTCTTC
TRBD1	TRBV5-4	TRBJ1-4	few	CASSSQGAPNEKLFF	TGTGCCAGCAGCTCCCAGGGGGCCCCAAATGAAAAACTGTTTTTT
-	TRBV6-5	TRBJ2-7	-	CASSYGVSYEQYF	TGTGCCAGCAGTTACGGGGTCTCCTACGAGCAGTACTTC
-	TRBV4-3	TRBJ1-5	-	CASSQDVRQPQHF	TGCGCCAGCAGCCAAGATGTCAGGCAGCCCCAGCATTTT
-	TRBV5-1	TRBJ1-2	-	CASSLGTYGYTF	TGCGCCAGCAGCTTGGGAACCTATGGCTACACCTTC
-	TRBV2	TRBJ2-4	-	CASLGLADIQYF	TGTGCCAGCCTCGGGCTGGCAGACATTCAGTACTTC
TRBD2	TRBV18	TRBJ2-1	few	CASSPEGLAGDNEQFF	TGTGCCAGCTCACCAGAGGGACTAGCGGGGGACAATGAGCAGTTCTTC
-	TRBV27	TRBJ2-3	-	CATGPALRGTDTQYF	TGTGCCACCGGTCCTGCCCTACGCGGGACAGATACGCAGTATTTT
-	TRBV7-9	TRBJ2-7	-	CASSSAGSKNYEQYF	TGTGCCAGCAGCTCCGCCGGGTCAAAAAACTACGAGCAGTACTTC
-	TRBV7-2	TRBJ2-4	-	CASSLVVEGNIQYF	TGTGCCAGCAGCTTAGTCGTGGAGGGAAACATTCAGTACTTC
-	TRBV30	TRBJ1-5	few	CAWRGQYNQPQHF	TGTGCCTGGAGAGGCCAGTACAATCAGCCCCAGCATTTT
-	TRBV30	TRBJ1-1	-	CAWTTGGGWEAFF	TGTGCCTGGACCACCGGGGGAGGGTGGGAAGCTTTCTTT
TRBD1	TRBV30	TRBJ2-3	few	CAWDRVSNTQYF	TGTGCCTGGGACAGGGTCTCAAATACGCAGTATTTT
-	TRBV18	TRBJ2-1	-	CASSPPALRDNEQFF	TGTGCCAGCTCACCCCCCGCGCTTCGGGACAATGAGCAGTTCTTC
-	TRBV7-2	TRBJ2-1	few	CASSLVSGQYNEQFF	TGTGCCAGCAGCTTAGTGAGCGGCCAATACAATGAGCAGTTCTTC
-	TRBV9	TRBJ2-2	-	CASSVYEAGELFF	TGTGCCAGCAGCGTATACGAGGCCGGGGAGCTGTTTTTT
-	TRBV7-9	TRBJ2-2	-	CASSLARSGTGELFF	TGTGCCAGCAGCTTAGCGAGGAGTGGGACCGGGGAGCTGTTTTTT